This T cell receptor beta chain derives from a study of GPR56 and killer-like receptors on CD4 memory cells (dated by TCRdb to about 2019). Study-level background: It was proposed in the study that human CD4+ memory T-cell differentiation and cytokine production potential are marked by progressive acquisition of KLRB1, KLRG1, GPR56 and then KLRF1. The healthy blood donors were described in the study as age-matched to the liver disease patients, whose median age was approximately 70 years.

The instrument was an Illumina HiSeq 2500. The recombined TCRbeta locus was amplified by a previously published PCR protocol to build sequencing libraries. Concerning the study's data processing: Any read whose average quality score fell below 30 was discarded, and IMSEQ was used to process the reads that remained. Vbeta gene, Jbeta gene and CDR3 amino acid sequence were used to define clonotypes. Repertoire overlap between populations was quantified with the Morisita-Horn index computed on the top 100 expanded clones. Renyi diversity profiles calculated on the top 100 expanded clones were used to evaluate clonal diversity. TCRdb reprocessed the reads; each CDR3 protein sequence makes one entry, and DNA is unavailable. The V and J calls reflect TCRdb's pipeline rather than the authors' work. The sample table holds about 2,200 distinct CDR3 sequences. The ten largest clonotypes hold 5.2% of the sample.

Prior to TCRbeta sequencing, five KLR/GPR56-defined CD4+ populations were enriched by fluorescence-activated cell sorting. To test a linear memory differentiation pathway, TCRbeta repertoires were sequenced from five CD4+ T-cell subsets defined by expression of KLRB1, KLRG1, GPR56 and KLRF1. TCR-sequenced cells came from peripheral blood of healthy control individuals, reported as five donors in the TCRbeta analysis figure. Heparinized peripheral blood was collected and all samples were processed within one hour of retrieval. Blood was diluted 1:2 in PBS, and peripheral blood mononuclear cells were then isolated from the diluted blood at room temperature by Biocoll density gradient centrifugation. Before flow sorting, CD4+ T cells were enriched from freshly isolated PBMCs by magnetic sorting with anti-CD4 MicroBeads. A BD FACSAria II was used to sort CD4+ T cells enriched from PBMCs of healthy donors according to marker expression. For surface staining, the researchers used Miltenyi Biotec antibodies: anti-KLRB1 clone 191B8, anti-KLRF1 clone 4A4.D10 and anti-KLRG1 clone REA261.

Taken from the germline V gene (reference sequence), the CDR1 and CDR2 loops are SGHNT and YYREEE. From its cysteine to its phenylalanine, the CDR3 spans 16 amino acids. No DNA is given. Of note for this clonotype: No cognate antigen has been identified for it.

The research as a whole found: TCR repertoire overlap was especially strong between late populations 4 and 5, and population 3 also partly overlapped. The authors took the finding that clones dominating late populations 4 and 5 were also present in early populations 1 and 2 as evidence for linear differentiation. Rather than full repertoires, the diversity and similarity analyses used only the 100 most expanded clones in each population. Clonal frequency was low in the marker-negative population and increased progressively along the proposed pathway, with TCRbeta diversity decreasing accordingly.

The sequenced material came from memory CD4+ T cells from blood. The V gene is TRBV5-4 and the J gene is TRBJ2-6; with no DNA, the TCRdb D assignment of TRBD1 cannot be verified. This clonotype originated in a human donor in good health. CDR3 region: CASSLGGASGANVLTF.